These 6 T cell receptor beta chains share one sample of origin, sequenced in a study of cytomegalovirus exposure and HLA in healthy donors. With 60 Vbeta and 13 Jbeta primers, the PCR was carried out. Using immunoSEQ multiplex PCR, the repertoire was profiled, and TCRdb retains in-frame clones only, with some absent. There are more than 80,000 clones in the sample; around 75% occur only once, and 2.5% to 3.5% lies in the top ten. Material for sequencing was PBMCs. The origin of the receptors is a female donor in good health and CMV-seronegative.

The J gene is TRBJ2-2, the V gene TRBV2, with D possibly being TRBD2 (6 bases). This CDR3 contains 14 residues. Germline V gene sequence: CDR1 SNHLY, CDR2 FYNNEI. The V end was cut by 7 bases, the J end by 0 bases, with 9 bases between. The CDR3 spells CASKEGANTGELFF. Here the CDR3 DNA reads TGTGCCAGCAAGGAGGGTGCGAACACCGGGGAGCTGTTTTTT.

The rearrangement uses TRBV28 and TRBJ2-7; D may be TRBD2 (6 bases). Trimming shortened V by 8 bases and J by 5 bases, and 16 bases separated the two germline ends. Germline V gene data show CDR1 as MDHEN and CDR2 as SYDVKM. CDR3 length: 13 residues. CDR3 region: CASRRWGGNEQYF. CDR3 in DNA: TGTGCCAGCCGGAGATGGGGCGGGAACGAGCAGTACTTC.

The chain combines TRBV4-1 with TRBJ2-1; a weak D match, TRBD1 (6 bases). This CDR3 is 15 amino acids long. V was pared by 1 base and J by 6 bases, with 13 bases between. Per the germline V gene, CDR1 is MGHRA and CDR2 is YSYEKL. The chain's CDR3 is CASSQVETGPNEQFF. In nucleotides, the CDR3 is TGCGCCAGCAGCCAAGTTGAAACAGGGCCCAATGAGCAGTTCTTC.

CDR3 coding DNA: TGCGCCAGCAGCGTCAGAAGTGCCACTGAAGCTTTCTTT. Its protein product is CASSVRSATEAFF. The chain uses TRBV5-1 and TRBJ1-1; D is uncertain. Germline CDR1 reads SGHRS; CDR2 reads YFSETQ. This CDR3 region has 13 residues. V was cut by 4 bases and J by 4 bases, with 11 bases left in between.

The chain is built from TRBV29-1 and TRBJ1-1, with D possibly TRBD1 on 5 matching bases. The CDR3 loop spans 14 amino acids. The germline V gene encodes CDR1 SQVTM and CDR2 ANQGSEA. V was trimmed by 1 base and J by 0 bases, leaving 9 bases between them. The chain's CDR3 is CSVEAGGVNTEAFF. CDR3 sequence (DNA): TGCAGCGTTGAAGCAGGAGGGGTGAACACTGAAGCTTTCTTT. The variable domain in full, with the rest retrieved from reference TRBV29-1 and TRBJ1-1, is SAVISQKPSRDICQRGTSLTIQCQVDSQVTMMFWYRQQPGQSLTLIATANQGSEATYESGFVIDKFPISRPNLTFSTLTVSNMSPEDSSIYLCSVEAGGVNTEAFFGQGTRLTVV.

This sequence joins TRBV7-2 and TRBJ2-3; 10 nucleotides align to TRBD2. The V gene's germline CDR1 is SGHTA and CDR2 FQGNSA. The trim removed 5 bases at V and 5 bases at J, leaving 4 bases unmatched. The CDR3 consists of 14 residues. DNA of the CDR3: TGTGCCAGCAGCCCCGGGACTAGCGTAGATACGCAGTATTTT. It specifies CASSPGTSVDTQYF.